A single sample is the source of the 11 T cell receptor beta chains below, sequenced in a study of follicular helper T cells after annual influenza vaccination. Time point reported: 2015-2016 season, 7 days after influenza vaccination. Sequencing was performed with immunoSEQ multiplex PCR; in TCRdb, only in-frame clones are kept and a portion is missing. This table has some 6,200 clones, less than 90% appearing once. The material sequenced was CXCR5- memory CD4+ T cells sorted from blood, taken 7 days after influenza vaccination. Source of these receptors: an adult who received the influenza vaccine.

The chain is built from TRBV2 and TRBJ2-2; no clear D gene. This CDR3 has 11 residues. V was pared by 9 bases and J by 7 bases, with 9 bases between. Looked up from germline, CDR1 is SNHLY and CDR2 is FYNNEI. CDR3 in amino acids: CASDGGGELFF. The DNA of the CDR3 is TGTGCCAGTGACGGCGGCGGGGAGCTGTTTTTT.

Concerning this clone: One end of the junction varies from germline; a read error may be responsible. This sequence joins TRBV6-1 and TRBJ2-5, with 8 bases lining up with TRBD2. The CDR3 is 15 amino acids. Germline V lookup: CDR1 MNHNS, CDR2 SASEGT. The CDR3 coding sequence is TGTGCCGGCAGTGTTGAGACTAGCGCGAAAGAGACCCAGTACTTC. Residues: CAGSVETSAKETQYF.

V is TRBV7-6 and J is TRBJ2-1, with TRBD1 identical over 7 bases. CDR3 length: 15 amino acids. J was trimmed by 1 base and V by 5 bases; bases with no gene match: 5. Germline V gene lookup returns CDR1 SGHVS and CDR2 FNYEAQ. The CDR3 sequence is CASSPGTESYNEQFF. The CDR3 DNA is TGTGCCAGCAGCCCCGGGACAGAGTCCTACAATGAGCAGTTCTTC. Complete variable domain (other parts from reference TRBV7-6 and TRBJ2-1): GAGVSQSPRYKVTKRGQDVALRCDPISGHVSLYWYRQALGQGPEFLTYFNYEAQQDKSGLPNDRFSAERPEGSISTLTIQRTEQRDSAMYRCASSPGTESYNEQFFGPGTRLTVL.

The CDR3: CASSPPNRGQGELFF. In DNA, the CDR3 is TGTGCCAGCTCACCACCGAACAGGGGGCAAGGGGAGCTGTTTTTT. The chain joins TRBV18 to TRBJ2-2, with TRBD1 matching 9 bases. The CDR3 has 15 residues. The germline V gene encodes CDR1 KGHSH and CDR2 LQKENI. V shed 0 bases and J 8 bases; nucleotides not matched to a gene: 4.

The chain is built from TRBV18 and TRBJ2-3, with no clear D. The V end was cut by 4 bases, the J end by 6 bases, with 11 bases between. This CDR3 has 13 amino acids. Germline lookup yields CDR1 KGHSH and CDR2 LQKENI. CDR3 residues: CASSQLFGDTQYF. CDR3 in DNA: TGTGCCAGCTCACAACTCTTCGGGGATACGCAGTATTTT.

There are a few counts of this clone. This chain links TRBV5-1 with TRBJ2-7, with TRBD1 matching over 7 bases. The CDR3 runs to 14 residues. Losses at the gene ends were 2 bases for V and 0 bases for J; bases not matched to a gene: 2. Germline V gene lookup returns CDR1 SGHRS and CDR2 YFSETQ. The chain's CDR3 is CASSFRTGSYEQYF. As DNA, the CDR3 is TGCGCCAGCAGCTTCAGGACAGGCTCCTACGAGCAGTACTTC.

The gene calls are TRBV6-5 and TRBJ2-2, with D possibly TRBD1 on 5 matching bases. The CDR3 has 14 amino acids. From germline, CDR1 is MNHEY and CDR2 SVGAGI. The germline V and J ends were trimmed by 8 bases and 4 bases, with 14 bases remaining between them. The CDR3 region is CASGQGTVTGELFF. CDR3 DNA sequence: TGTGCCAGCGGGCAGGGTACGGTCACCGGGGAGCTGTTTTTT.

The chain carries TRBV6-1 and TRBJ1-1; D might be TRBD1 (5 bases). Germline V gives CDR1 MNHNS, CDR2 SASEGT. This CDR3 is built from 13 residues. V was shortened by 3 bases and J by 4 bases, with 9 bases between the two germline ends. The CDR3 DNA reads TGTGCCAGCAGTGAGTACAGGCTCACTGAAGCTTTCTTT. It specifies CASSEYRLTEAFF.

The V call is TRBV11-2, the J call TRBJ1-2; tentatively, D is TRBD1 (5 bases). V lost 2 bases and J 6 bases, leaving 16 bases between the germline ends. The CDR3 is made up of 15 amino acids. CDR1 and CDR2 from the germline V gene are SGHAT and FQNNGV. The DNA for the CDR3 is TGTGCCAGCAGCTTACAACCGGGACCGACGAATGGCTACACCTTC. The encoded protein is CASSLQPGPTNGYTF.

The chain has TRBV5-1 and TRBJ2-3; TRBD2 matches 8 bases. The trim removed 5 bases at V and 3 bases at J, leaving 5 bases unmatched. CDR3 length: 14 amino acids. Germline CDR1 is SGHRS and CDR2 is YFSETQ. This CDR3 is CASRPAGGTDTQYF. The CDR3 bases are TGCGCCAGCAGACCGGCGGGGGGAACAGATACGCAGTATTTT.

The chain is built from TRBV4-1 and TRBJ1-3; no definite D call. V dropped 1 base and J dropped 2 bases, with 21 bases sitting between them. Germline V gives CDR1 MGHRA, CDR2 YSYEKL. The CDR3 totals 19 residues. This CDR3 is CASSQGRLSGVLTGNTIYF. In DNA, the CDR3 is TGCGCCAGCAGCCAAGGAAGGTTGAGCGGGGTCTTAACTGGAAACACCATATATTTT.